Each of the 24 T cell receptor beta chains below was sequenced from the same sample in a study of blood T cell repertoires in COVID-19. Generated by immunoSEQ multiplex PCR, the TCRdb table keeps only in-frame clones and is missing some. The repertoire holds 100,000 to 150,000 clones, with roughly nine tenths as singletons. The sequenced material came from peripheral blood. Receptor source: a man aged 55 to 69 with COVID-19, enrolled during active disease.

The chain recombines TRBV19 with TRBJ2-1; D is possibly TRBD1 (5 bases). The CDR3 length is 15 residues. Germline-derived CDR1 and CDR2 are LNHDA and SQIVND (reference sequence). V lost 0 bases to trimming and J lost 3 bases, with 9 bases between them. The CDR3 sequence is CASSIDLGLYNEQFF. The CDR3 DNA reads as TGTGCCAGTAGTATAGATCTGGGGCTCTACAATGAGCAGTTCTTC.

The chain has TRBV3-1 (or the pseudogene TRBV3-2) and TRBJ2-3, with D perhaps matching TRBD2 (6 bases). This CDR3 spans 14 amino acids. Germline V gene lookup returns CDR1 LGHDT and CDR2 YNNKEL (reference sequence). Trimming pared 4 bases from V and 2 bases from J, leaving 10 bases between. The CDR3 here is CASSRDFDTDTQYF. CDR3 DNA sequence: TGTGCCAGCAGCCGGGACTTCGACACAGATACGCAGTATTTT.

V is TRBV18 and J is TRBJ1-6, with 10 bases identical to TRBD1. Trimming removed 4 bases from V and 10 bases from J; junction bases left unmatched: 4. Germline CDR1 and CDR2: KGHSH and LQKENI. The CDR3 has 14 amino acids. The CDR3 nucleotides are TGTGCCAGCTCACTCGGACAGGGGGACTCACCCCTCCACTTT. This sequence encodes CASSLGQGDSPLHF.

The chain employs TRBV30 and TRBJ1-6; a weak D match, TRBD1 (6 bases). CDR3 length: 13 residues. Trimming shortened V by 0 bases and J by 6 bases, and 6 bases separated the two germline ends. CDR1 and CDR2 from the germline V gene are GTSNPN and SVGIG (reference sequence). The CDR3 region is CAWSVQGNSPLHF. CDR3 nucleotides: TGTGCCTGGAGTGTACAGGGTAATTCACCCCTCCACTTT. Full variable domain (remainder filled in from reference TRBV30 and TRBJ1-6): SQTIHQWPATLVQPVGSPLSLECTVEGTSNPNLYWYRQAAGRGLQLLFYSVGIGQISSEVPQNLSASRPQDRQFILSSKKLLLSDSGFYLCAWSVQGNSPLHFGNGTRLTVT.

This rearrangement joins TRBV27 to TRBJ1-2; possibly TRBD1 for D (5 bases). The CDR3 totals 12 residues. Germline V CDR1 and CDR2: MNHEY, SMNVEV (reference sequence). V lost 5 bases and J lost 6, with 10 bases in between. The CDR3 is CASSKGWDGYTF. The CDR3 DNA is TGTGCCAGCAGTAAGGGGTGGGATGGCTACACCTTC.

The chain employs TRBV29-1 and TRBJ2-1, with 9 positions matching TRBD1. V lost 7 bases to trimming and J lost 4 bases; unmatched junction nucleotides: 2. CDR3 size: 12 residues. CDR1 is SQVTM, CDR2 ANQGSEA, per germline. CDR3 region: CSGGTGYNEQFF. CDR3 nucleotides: TGCAGCGGGGGGACAGGGTACAATGAGCAGTTCTTC.

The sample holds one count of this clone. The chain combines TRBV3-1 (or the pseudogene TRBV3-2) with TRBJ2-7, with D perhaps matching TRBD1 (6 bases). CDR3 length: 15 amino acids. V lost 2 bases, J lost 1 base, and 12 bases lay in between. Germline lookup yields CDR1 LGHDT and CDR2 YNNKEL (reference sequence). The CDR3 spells CASSQRPGESYEQYF. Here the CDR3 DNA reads TGTGCCAGCAGCCAAAGACCAGGGGAATCCTACGAGCAGTACTTC.

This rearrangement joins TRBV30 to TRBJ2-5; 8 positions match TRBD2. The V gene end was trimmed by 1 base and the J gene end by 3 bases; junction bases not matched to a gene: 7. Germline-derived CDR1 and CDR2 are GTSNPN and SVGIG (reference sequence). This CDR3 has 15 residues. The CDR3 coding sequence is TGTGCCTGGAGTGAAGGAGGAGCGGGAGAAGAGACCCAGTACTTC. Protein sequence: CAWSEGGAGEETQYF.

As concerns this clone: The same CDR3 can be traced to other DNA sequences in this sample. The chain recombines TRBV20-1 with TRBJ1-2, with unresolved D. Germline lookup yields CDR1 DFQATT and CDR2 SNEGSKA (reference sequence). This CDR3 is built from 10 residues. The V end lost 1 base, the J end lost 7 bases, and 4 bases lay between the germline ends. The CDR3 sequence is CSARGSGYTF. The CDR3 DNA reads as TGCAGTGCTAGAGGGAGTGGCTACACCTTC.

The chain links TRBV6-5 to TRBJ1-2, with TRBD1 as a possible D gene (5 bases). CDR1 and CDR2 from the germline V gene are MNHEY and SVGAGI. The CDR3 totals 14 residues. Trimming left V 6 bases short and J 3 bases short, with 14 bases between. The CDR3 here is CASRGHLGDYGYTF. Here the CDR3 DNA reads TGTGCCAGCAGAGGACACCTTGGGGACTATGGCTACACCTTC.

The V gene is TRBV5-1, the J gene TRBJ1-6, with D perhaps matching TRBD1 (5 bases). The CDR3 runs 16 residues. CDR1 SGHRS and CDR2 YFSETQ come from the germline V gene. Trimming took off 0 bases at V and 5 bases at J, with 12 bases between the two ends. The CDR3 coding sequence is TGCGCCAGCAGCTTGGACGGTAACAGGAATAATTCACCCCTCCACTTT. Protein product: CASSLDGNRNNSPLHF.

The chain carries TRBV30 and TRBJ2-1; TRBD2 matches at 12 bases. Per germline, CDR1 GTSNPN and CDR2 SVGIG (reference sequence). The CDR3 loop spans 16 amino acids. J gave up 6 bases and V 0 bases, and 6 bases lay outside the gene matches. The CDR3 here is CAWSVGGTSGPNEQFF. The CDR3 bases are TGTGCCTGGAGTGTCGGCGGGACTAGCGGGCCCAATGAGCAGTTCTTC.

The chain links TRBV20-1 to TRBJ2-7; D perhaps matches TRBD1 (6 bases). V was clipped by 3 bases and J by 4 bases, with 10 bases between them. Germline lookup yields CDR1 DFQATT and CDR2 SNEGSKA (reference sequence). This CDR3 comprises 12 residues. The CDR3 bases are TGCAGTGCTAGTAACAGGGAATACGAGCAGTACTTC. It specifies CSASNREYEQYF.

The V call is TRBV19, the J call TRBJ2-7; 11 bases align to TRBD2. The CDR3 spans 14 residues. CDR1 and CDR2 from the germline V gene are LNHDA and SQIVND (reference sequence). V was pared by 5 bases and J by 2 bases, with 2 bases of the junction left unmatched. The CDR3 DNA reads TGTGCCAGTAGTGAGGGACTAGCGGCCTACGAGCAGTACTTC. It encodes CASSEGLAAYEQYF.

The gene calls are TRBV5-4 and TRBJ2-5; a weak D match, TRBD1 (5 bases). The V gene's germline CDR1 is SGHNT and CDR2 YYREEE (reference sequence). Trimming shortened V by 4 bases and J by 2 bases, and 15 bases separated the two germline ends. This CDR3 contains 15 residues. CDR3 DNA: TGTGCCAGCAGCCGACAGATAAATGGACAAGAGACCCAGTACTTC. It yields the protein CASSRQINGQETQYF.

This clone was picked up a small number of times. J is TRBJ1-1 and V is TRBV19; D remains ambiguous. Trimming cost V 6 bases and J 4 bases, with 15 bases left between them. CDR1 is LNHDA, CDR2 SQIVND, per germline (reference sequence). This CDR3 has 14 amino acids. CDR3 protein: CASRGTARVTEAFF. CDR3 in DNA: TGTGCCAGTAGAGGAACGGCGAGGGTCACTGAAGCTTTCTTT.

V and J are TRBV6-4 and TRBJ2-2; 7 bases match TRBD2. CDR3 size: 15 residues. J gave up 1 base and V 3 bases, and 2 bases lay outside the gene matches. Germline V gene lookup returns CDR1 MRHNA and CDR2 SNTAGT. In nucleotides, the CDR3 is TGTGCCAGCAGTGAGGGCGGGAGGAACACCGGGGAGCTGTTTTTT. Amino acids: CASSEGGRNTGELFF.

The CDR3 coding sequence is TGTGCCAGCAGTGAGGCAGGGCGCTGGGAGCAGTACTTC. Protein: CASSEAGRWEQYF. The rearrangement joins TRBV28 to TRBJ2-7; D may be TRBD1 (5 bases). Trimming pared 5 bases from V and 7 bases from J, leaving 15 bases between. Germline assignment: CDR1 MDHEN and CDR2 SYDVKM. The CDR3 length is 13 residues.

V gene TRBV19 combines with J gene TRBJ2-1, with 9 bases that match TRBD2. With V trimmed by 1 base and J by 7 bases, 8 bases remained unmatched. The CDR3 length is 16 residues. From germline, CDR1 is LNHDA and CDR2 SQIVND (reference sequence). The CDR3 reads CASSIGTGLAGNEQFF. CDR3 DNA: TGTGCCAGTAGTATAGGGACTGGGCTAGCGGGGAATGAGCAGTTCTTC.

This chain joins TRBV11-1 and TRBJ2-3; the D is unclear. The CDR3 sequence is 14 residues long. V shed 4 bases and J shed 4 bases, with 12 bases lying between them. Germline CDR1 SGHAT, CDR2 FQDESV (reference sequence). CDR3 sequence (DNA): TGTGCCAGCAGCTACTCTACGTACGCAGATACGCAGTATTTT. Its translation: CASSYSTYADTQYF.

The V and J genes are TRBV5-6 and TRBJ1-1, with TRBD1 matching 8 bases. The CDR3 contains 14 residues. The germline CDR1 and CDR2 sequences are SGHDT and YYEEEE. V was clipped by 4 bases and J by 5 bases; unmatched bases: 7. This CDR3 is CASSLGQGETEAFF. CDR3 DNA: TGTGCCAGCAGCCTTGGACAGGGCGAGACTGAAGCTTTCTTT.

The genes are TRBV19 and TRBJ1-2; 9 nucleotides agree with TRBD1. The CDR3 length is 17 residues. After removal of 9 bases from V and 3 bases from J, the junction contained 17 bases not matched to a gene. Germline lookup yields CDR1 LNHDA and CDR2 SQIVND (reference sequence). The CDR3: CASFRGTGFSDDYGYTF. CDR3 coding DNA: TGTGCCAGCTTCCGCGGGACAGGGTTCAGTGATGACTATGGCTACACCTTC.

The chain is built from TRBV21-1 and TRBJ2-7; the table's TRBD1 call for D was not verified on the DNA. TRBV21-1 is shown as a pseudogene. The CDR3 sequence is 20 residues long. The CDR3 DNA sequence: TGTGCCAGCAGCAAAATCCTAAAAGGGGACCGGGACAGGGCCCCCTACGAGCAGTACTTC. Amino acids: CASSKILKGDRDRAPYEQYF.

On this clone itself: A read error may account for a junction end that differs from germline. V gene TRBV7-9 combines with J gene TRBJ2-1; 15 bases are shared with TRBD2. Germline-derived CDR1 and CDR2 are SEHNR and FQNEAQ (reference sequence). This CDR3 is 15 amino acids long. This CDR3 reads CASTLRTSGRANKVF. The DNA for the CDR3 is TGTGCCAGCACCCTTAGGACTAGCGGGAGGGCGAATAAGGTCTTC.